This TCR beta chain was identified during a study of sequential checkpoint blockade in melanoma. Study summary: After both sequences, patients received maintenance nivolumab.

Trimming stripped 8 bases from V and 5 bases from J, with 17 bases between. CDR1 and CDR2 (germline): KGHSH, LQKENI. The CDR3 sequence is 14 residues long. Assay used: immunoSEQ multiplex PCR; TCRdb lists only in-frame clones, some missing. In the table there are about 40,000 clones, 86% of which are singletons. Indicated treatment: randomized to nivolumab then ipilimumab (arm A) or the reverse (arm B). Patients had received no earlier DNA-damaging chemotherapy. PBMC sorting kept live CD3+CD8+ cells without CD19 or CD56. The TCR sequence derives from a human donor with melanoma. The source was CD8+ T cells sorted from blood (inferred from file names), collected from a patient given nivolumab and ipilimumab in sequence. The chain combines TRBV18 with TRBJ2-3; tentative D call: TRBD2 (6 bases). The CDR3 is CASAGSSQGDTQYF. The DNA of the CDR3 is TGTGCCAGCGCCGGGAGCTCGCAGGGAGATACGCAGTATTTT.